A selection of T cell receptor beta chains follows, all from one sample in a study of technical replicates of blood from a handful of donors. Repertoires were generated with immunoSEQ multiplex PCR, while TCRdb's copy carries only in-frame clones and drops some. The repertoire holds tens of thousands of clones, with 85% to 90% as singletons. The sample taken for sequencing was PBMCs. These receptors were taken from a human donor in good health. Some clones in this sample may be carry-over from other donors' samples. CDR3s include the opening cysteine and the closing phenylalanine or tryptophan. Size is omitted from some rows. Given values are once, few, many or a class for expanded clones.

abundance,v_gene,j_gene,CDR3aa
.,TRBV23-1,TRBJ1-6,CASSPTGGNNSPLHF
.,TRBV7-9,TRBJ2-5,CASSLKGGLAEAQYF
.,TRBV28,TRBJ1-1,CASSFAPTDSTMNTEAFF
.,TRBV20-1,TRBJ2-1,CSAGLANEQFF
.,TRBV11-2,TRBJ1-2,CASSLGNPSQGGYTF
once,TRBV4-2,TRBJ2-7,CASSQGGGRGSYEQYF
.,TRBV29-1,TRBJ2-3,CSVDRTDTQYF
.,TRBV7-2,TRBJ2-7,CASSSQAGPYEQYF
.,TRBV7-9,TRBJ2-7,CASSSGLAGVIYEQYF
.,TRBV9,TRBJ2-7,CASSVGKTTYEQYF
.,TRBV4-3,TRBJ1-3,CASSRFDRDSGNTIYF
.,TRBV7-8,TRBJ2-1,CASSLVGGGHNEQFF
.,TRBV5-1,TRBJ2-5,CASRPGTGSETQYF
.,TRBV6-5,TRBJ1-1,CASSYGGVTEAFF
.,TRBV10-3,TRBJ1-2,CAISESFRTGEGYTF
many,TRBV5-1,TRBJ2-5,CASSYYSGGQETQYF
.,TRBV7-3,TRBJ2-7,CASREQSTVEQYF
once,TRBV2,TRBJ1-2,CASARDYGYTF
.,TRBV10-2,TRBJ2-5,CASSGGPDGVISEETQYF
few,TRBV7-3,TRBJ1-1,CASSFAMNTEAFF
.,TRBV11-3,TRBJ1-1,CASSLAGGFEAFF
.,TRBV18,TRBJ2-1,CASSPLPSGNNEQFF
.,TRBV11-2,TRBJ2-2,CASSSPLAGHGELFF
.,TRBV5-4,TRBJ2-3,CASSLPGTDTQYF
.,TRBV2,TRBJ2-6,CASTGQGSGANVLTF
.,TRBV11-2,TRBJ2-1,CASRRLAGPYNEQFF
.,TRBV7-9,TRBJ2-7,CASSSSSGSYEQYF